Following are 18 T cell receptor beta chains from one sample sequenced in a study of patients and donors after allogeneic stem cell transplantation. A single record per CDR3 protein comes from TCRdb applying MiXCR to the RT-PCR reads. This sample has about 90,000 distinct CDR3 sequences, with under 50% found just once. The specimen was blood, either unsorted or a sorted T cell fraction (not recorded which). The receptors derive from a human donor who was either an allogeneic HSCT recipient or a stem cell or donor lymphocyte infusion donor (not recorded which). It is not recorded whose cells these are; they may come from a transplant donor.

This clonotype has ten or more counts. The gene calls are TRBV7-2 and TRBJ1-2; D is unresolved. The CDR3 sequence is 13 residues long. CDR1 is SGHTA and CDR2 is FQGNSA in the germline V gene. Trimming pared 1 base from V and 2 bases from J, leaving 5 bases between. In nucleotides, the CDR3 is TGTGCCAGCAGCTTAGGGGCAAACTATGGCTACACCTTC. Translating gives CASSLGANYGYTF.

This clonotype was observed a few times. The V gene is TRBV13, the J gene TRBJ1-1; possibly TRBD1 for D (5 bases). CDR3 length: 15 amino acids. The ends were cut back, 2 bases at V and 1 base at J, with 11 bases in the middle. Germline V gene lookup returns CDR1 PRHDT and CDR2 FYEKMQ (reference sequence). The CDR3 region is CASSLRGVGNTEAFF. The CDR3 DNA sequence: TGTGCCAGCAGCTTAAGGGGTGTAGGGAACACTGAAGCTTTCTTT. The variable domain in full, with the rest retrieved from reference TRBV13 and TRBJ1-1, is AAGVIQSPRHLIKEKRETATLKCYPIPRHDTVYWYQQGPGQDPQFLISFYEKMQSDKGSIPDRFSAQQFSDYHSELNMSSLELGDSALYFCASSLRGVGNTEAFFGQGTRLTVV.

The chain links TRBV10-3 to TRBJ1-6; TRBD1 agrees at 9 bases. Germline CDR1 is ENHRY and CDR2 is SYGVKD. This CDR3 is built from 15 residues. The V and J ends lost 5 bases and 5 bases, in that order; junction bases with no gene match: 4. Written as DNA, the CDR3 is TGTGCCATCAGTCGGACAGGGGAGGATAATTCACCCCTCCACTTT. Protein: CAISRTGEDNSPLHF.

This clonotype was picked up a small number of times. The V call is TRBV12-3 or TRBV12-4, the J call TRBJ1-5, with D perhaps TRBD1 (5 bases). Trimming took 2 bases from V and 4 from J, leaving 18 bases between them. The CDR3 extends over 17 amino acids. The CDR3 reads CASSLPHEGRRNQPQHF. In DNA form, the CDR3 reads TGTGCCAGCAGTTTACCTCACGAGGGACGAAGAAATCAGCCCCAGCATTTT.

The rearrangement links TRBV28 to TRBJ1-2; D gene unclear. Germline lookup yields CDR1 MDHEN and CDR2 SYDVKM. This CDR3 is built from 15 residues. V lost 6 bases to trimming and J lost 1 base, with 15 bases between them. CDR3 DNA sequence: TGTGCCAGCAGCCCTATTCGTGAGGATAACTATGGCTACACCTTC. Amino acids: CASSPIREDNYGYTF.

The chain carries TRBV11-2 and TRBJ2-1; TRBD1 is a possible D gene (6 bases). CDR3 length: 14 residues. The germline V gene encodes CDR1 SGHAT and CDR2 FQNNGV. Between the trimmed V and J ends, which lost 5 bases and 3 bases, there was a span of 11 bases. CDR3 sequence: CASSQGDNYNEQFF. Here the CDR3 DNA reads TGTGCCAGCAGCCAAGGGGACAACTACAATGAGCAGTTCTTC.

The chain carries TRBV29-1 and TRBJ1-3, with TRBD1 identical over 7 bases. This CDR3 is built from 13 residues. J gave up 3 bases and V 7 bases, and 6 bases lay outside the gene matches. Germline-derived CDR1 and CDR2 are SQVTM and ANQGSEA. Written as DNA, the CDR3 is TGCAGCGCCCGACAGGGTGGTGGAAACACCATATATTTT. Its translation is CSARQGGGNTIYF.

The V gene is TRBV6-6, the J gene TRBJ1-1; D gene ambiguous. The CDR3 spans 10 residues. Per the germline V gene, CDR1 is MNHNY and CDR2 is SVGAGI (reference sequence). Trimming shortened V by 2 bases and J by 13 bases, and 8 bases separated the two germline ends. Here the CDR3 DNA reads TGTGCCAGCAGTTACGTGGCGGTTTTCTTT. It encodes CASSYVAVFF.

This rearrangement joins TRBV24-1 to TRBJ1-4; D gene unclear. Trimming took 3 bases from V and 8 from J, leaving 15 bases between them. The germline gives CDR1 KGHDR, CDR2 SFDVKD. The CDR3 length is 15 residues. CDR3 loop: CATSDQKPSKEKLFF. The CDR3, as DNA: TGTGCCACCAGTGATCAGAAACCTAGTAAGGAAAAACTGTTTTTT.

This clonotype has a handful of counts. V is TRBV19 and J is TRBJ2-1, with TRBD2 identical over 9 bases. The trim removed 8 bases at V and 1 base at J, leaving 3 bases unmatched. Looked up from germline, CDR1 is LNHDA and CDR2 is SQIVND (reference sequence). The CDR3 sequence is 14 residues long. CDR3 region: CASQAGGSYNEQFF. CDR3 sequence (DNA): TGTGCCAGTCAGGCGGGAGGGTCCTACAATGAGCAGTTCTTC.

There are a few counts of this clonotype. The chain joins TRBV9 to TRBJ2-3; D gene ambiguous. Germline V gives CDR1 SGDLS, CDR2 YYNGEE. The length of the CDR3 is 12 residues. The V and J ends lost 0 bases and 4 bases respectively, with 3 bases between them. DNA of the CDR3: TGTGCCAGCAGCGTAGAGGCAGATACGCAGTATTTT. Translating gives CASSVEADTQYF.

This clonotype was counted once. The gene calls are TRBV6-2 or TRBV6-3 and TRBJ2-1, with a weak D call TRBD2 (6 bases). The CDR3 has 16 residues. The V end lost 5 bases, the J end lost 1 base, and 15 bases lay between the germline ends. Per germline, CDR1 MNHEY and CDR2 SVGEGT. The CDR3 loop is CASSAPGSFSYNEQFF. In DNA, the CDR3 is TGTGCCAGCAGTGCCCCCGGGAGTTTTTCCTACAATGAGCAGTTCTTC.

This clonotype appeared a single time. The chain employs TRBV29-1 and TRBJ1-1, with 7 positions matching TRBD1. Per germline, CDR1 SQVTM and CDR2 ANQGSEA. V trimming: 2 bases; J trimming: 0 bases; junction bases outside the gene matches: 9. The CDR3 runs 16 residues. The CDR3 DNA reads TGCAGCGTTGAAAAGTGGACCGGGACAGTGAACACTGAAGCTTTCTTT. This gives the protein CSVEKWTGTVNTEAFF.

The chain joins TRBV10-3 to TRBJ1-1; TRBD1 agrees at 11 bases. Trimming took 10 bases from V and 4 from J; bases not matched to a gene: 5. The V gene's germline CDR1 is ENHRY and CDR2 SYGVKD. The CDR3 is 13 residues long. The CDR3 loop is CATTGTGGTEAFF. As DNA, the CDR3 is TGTGCCACCACCGGGACAGGGGGCACTGAAGCTTTCTTT.

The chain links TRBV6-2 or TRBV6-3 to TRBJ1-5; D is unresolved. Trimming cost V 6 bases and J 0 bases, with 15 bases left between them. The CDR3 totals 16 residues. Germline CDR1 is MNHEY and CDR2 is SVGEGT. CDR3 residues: CASRSFPKISNQPQHF. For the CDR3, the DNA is TGTGCCAGCAGATCGTTCCCAAAAATTAGCAATCAGCCCCAGCATTTT.

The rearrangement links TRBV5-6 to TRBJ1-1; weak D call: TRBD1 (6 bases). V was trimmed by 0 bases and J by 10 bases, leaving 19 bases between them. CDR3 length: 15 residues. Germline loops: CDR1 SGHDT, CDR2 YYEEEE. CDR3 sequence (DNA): TGTGCCAGCAGCTTGGATCTGGGGGCAAGAGTAGTAGCTTTCTTT. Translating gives CASSLDLGARVVAFF.

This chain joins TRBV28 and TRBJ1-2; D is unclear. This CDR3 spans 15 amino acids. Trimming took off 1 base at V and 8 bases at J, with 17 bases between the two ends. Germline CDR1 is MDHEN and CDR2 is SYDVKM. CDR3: CASSLYPPQGQGYTF. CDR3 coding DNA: TGTGCCAGCAGTTTATACCCCCCACAAGGTCAAGGCTACACCTTC.

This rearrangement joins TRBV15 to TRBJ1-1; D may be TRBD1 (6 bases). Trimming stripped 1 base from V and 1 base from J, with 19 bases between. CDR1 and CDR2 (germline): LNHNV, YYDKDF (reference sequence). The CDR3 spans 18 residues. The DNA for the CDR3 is TGTGCCACCAGCAGAGGTTTTATGCCCCAGGGGACGAACACTGAAGCTTTCTTT. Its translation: CATSRGFMPQGTNTEAFF.